Below are 23 T cell receptor beta chains sequenced from a single sample in a study of sequential checkpoint blockade in melanoma. Treatment noted: randomized to nivolumab then ipilimumab (arm A) or the reverse (arm B). The table came from immunoSEQ multiplex PCR; TCRdb's copy has only in-frame clones and leaves some out. The sample holds some 19,000 clones, around 74% seen once. Here the sequenced sample was CD8+ T cells sorted from blood (inferred from file names), taken from a patient given nivolumab and ipilimumab in sequence. Every receptor here comes from a human donor with melanoma.

This clone has a handful of counts. The chain uses TRBV7-6 and TRBJ1-4; D is uncertain. Germline V gene data show CDR1 as SGHVS and CDR2 as FNYEAQ. V lost 5 bases and J 0 bases, leaving 13 bases between the germline ends. CDR3 length: 16 residues. Here the CDR3 reads CASSPHLAATNEKLFF. CDR3 DNA sequence: TGTGCCAGCAGCCCACATTTGGCCGCAACTAATGAAAAACTGTTTTTT.

This chain joins TRBV9 and TRBJ2-1, with 8 bases aligning to TRBD2. This CDR3 has 17 amino acids. The V gene end was trimmed by 0 bases and the J gene end by 3 bases; junction bases not matched to a gene: 8. Germline assignment: CDR1 SGDLS and CDR2 YYNGEE. CDR3 sequence: CASSVGSSGSDYNEQFF. The CDR3 nucleotides read TGTGCCAGCAGCGTAGGGTCTAGCGGGTCAGACTACAATGAGCAGTTCTTC.

The chain carries TRBV5-4 and TRBJ2-6; the match to TRBD1 covers 7 bases. The germline V gene has CDR1 SGHNT and CDR2 YYREEE (reference sequence). CDR3 size: 19 residues. After removal of 3 bases from V and 0 bases from J, the junction contained 12 bases not matched to a gene. For the CDR3, the DNA is TGTGCCAGCAGCTGGATACCGGGACAGAGCCCCTCTGGGGCCAACGTCCTGACTTTC. Translation gives CASSWIPGQSPSGANVLTF.

The chain carries TRBV15 and TRBJ1-6, with unresolved D. This CDR3 has 13 amino acids. The V gene lost 3 bases and the J gene lost 7 bases, with 7 bases spanning the gap. Germline values: CDR1 LNHNV, CDR2 YYDKDF (reference sequence). The DNA for the CDR3 is TGTGCCACCAGCAGGGCGGAGAATTCACCCCTCCACTTT. Translated, it gives CATSRAENSPLHF.

This clone came up a few times. The rearrangement uses TRBV28 and TRBJ2-7; weak D call: TRBD2 (6 bases). CDR3 length: 14 amino acids. Between the trimmed V and J ends, which lost 1 base and 3 bases, there was a span of 10 bases. Germline V CDR1 and CDR2: MDHEN, SYDVKM. CDR3 protein: CASSLSLGGYEQYF. Written as DNA, the CDR3 is TGTGCCAGCAGTTTATCCCTGGGGGGCTACGAGCAGTACTTC.

The chain employs TRBV6-4 and TRBJ2-6; 9 bases fit TRBD1. J lost 0 bases, V lost 4 bases, and 4 bases had no gene match. CDR1 MRHNA and CDR2 SNTAGT come from the germline V gene. The CDR3 extends over 17 amino acids. CDR3 sequence (DNA): TGTGCCAGCAGTGCTGGGACAGGGTTCTCTGGGGCCAACGTCCTGACTTTC. As protein: CASSAGTGFSGANVLTF.

The chain recombines TRBV15 with TRBJ1-2; perhaps TRBD1 as D (5 bases). The CDR3 is made up of 16 amino acids. Trimming left V 0 bases short and J 6 bases short, with 17 bases between. Germline assignment: CDR1 LNHNV and CDR2 YYDKDF (reference sequence). CDR3 bases: TGTGCCACCAGCAGAGATCGGGGGGTTAGAGAGGATGGCTACACCTTC. Translated, it gives CATSRDRGVREDGYTF.

V is TRBV19 and J is TRBJ2-2, with 8 bases aligning to TRBD1. V trimming: 10 bases; J trimming: 6 bases; junction bases outside the gene matches: 10. This CDR3 has 14 residues. Germline assignment: CDR1 LNHDA and CDR2 SQIVND (reference sequence). The CDR3 sequence is CATSQGVGAGELFF. As DNA, the CDR3 is TGTGCCACCTCACAGGGGGTCGGGGCCGGGGAGCTGTTTTTT.

This clone was found once. This chain connects TRBV7-9 to TRBJ2-5, with D tentatively TRBD1 (5 bases). V was pared by 2 bases and J by 2 bases, with 21 bases between. The germline CDR1 and CDR2 sequences are SEHNR and FQNEAQ (reference sequence). This CDR3 has 18 residues. DNA for the CDR3: TGTGCCAGCAGCTTACCTTCACACGGGCAGGGTCAACAAGAGACCCAGTACTTC. As protein: CASSLPSHGQGQQETQYF.

V gene TRBV27 combines with J gene TRBJ1-5; 10 bases are shared with TRBD1. J lost 6 bases, V lost 6 bases, and 11 bases had no gene match. The CDR3 extends over 16 amino acids. The V gene's germline CDR1 is MNHEY and CDR2 SMNVEV (reference sequence). The CDR3 here is CASRSVGGQGFQPQHF. The DNA for the CDR3 is TGTGCCAGCAGGTCCGTGGGGGGACAGGGGTTTCAGCCCCAGCATTTT.

This chain joins TRBV27 and TRBJ1-5; possible D gene TRBD1, 5 bases. CDR3 length: 15 residues. Germline V gene data show CDR1 as MNHEY and CDR2 as SMNVEV (reference sequence). The V and J ends lost 4 bases and 11 bases respectively, with 21 bases between them. The CDR3 DNA sequence: TGTGCCAGCAGTTATAGTCAGGGCCCCGTTCAAGCCCAGCATTTT. Translating it yields CASSYSQGPVQAQHF.

This clone showed up just once. The rearrangement uses TRBV7-6 and TRBJ2-3; D is perhaps TRBD2 (5 bases). Germline V lookup: CDR1 SGHVS, CDR2 FNYEAQ. This CDR3 spans 14 amino acids. Trimming took off 3 bases at V and 6 bases at J, with 13 bases between the two ends. The CDR3 DNA follows: TGTGCCAGCAGCTTGCGGGCCCCCCCGGATACGCAGTATTTT. This sequence encodes CASSLRAPPDTQYF. Full variable domain (remainder filled in from reference TRBV7-6 and TRBJ2-3): GAGVSQSPRYKVTKRGQDVALRCDPISGHVSLYWYRQALGQGPEFLTYFNYEAQQDKSGLPNDRFSAERPEGSISTLTIQRTEQRDSAMYRCASSLRAPPDTQYFGPGTRLTVL.

This CDR3 is CAWDLSGGASRNEQFF. CDR3 nucleotide sequence: TGTGCCTGGGATTTAAGCGGGGGGGCCAGCCGGAATGAGCAGTTCTTC. The chain employs TRBV30 and TRBJ2-1; 10 bases map to TRBD2. Losses at the gene ends were 5 bases for V and 7 bases for J; bases not matched to a gene: 14. Germline V gives CDR1 GTSNPN, CDR2 SVGIG (reference sequence). The CDR3 loop spans 16 amino acids. The full variable domain, with the rest looked up from reference TRBV30 and TRBJ2-1, is SQTIHQWPATLVQPVGSPLSLECTVEGTSNPNLYWYRQAAGRGLQLLFYSVGIGQISSEVPQNLSASRPQDRQFILSSKKLLLSDSGFYLCAWDLSGGASRNEQFFGPGTRLTVL.

The chain employs TRBV12-5 and TRBJ2-7, with a weak D call TRBD1 (5 bases). Germline V gives CDR1 LGHNT, CDR2 FRNRAP. The CDR3 consists of 12 residues. CDR3 sequence (DNA): TGTGTAAACGACAGACATTTATACGAGCAGTACTTC. Protein sequence: CVNDRHLYEQYF.

The CDR3 DNA reads as TGTGCCAGCAGCTTACCCCTCACCCAGGGATTTACCTACGAGCAGTACTTC. It codes for CASSLPLTQGFTYEQYF. The V gene is TRBV11-2, the J gene TRBJ2-7, with a weak D call TRBD1 (5 bases). Germline values: CDR1 SGHAT, CDR2 FQNNGV. This CDR3 region has 17 residues. V was shortened by 2 bases and J by 2 bases, with 19 bases between the two germline ends. Looking up the rest from reference TRBV11-2 and TRBJ2-7 gives the full variable domain: EAGVAQSPRYKIIEKRQSVAFWCNPISGHATLYWYQQILGQGPKLLIQFQNNGVVDDSQLPKDRFSAERLKGVDSTLKIQPAKLEDSAVYLCASSLPLTQGFTYEQYFGPGTRLTVT.

This clone has only a few counts. The V gene is TRBV15, the J gene TRBJ2-7; perhaps TRBD2 as D (6 bases). The CDR3 has 15 residues. Per the germline V gene, CDR1 is LNHNV and CDR2 is YYDKDF (reference sequence). V was trimmed by 4 bases and J by 2 bases, leaving 15 bases between them. As DNA, the CDR3 is TGTGCCACCAGCACTCGCCGGTCGGGGGCCTACGAGCAGTACTTC. Translation gives CATSTRRSGAYEQYF.

The rearrangement joins TRBV4-1 to TRBJ2-3; the match to TRBD2 covers 11 bases. The CDR3 loop spans 16 amino acids. Germline CDR1 is MGHRA and CDR2 is YSYEKL. V trimming: 1 base; J trimming: 2 bases; junction bases outside the gene matches: 2. CDR3 loop: CASSQGLAGPTDTQYF. The CDR3 DNA is TGCGCCAGCAGCCAAGGACTAGCGGGACCCACAGATACGCAGTATTTT.

The chain joins TRBV28 to TRBJ2-5; TRBD2 matches 11 bases. The germline gives CDR1 MDHEN, CDR2 SYDVKM. Trimming took 5 bases from V and 0 from J; bases not matched to a gene: 5. This CDR3 contains 16 residues. Written as DNA, the CDR3 is TGTGCCAGCAGTCCAGGGACTAGCGGTTACCAAGAGACCCAGTACTTC. Its protein product is CASSPGTSGYQETQYF.

In its sample, this clone was seen a few times. The V call is TRBV4-3, the J call TRBJ2-3; D is possibly TRBD2 (6 bases). The CDR3 extends over 16 amino acids. Trimming took off 3 bases at V and 2 bases at J, with 15 bases between the two ends. Germline CDR1 reads LGHNA; CDR2 reads YSLEER. In nucleotides, the CDR3 is TGCGCCAGCAGCCATTTGGGGGGAGGTATCACAGATACGCAGTATTTT. The encoded protein is CASSHLGGGITDTQYF.

V gene TRBV27 combines with J gene TRBJ2-3; 7 bases align to TRBD2. CDR3 size: 15 residues. The trim removed 6 bases at V and 0 bases at J, leaving 6 bases unmatched. Germline V gene lookup returns CDR1 MNHEY and CDR2 SMNVEV (reference sequence). The CDR3 sequence: CASRRGSRSTDTQYF. Here the CDR3 DNA reads TGTGCCAGCAGGCGGGGGTCCCGAAGCACAGATACGCAGTATTTT.

J is TRBJ1-5 and V is TRBV19, with a tentative D call TRBD1 (6 bases). Germline V gene data show CDR1 as LNHDA and CDR2 as SQIVND (reference sequence). CDR3 length: 15 residues. Trimming removed 5 bases at V and 1 base at J, with 12 bases between. The CDR3 nucleotides read TGTGCCAGTAGTGCCGGGACATCGAGCAATCAGCCCCAGCATTTT. The encoded protein is CASSAGTSSNQPQHF. The full variable domain, completed using reference TRBV19 and TRBJ1-5, is DGGITQSPKYLFRKEGQNVTLSCEQNLNHDAMYWYRQDPGQGLRLIYYSQIVNDFQKGDIAEGYSVSREKKESFPLTVTSAQKNPTAFYLCASSAGTSSNQPQHFGDGTRLSIL.

The rearrangement uses TRBV27 and TRBJ2-5, with D uncertain. Looked up from germline, CDR1 is MNHEY and CDR2 is SMNVEV (reference sequence). This CDR3 spans 15 amino acids. The germline V and J ends were trimmed by 0 bases and 10 bases, with 18 bases remaining between them. The CDR3 region is CASSLSAPLSLVQYF. CDR3 DNA sequence: TGTGCCAGCAGTTTATCTGCCCCGCTGAGTTTAGTCCAGTACTTC.

V and J are TRBV6-1 and TRBJ2-7; 8 bases agree with TRBD2. The CDR3 length is 15 residues. Germline trimming cut 5 bases from V and 0 bases from J; bases unmatched to any gene: 6. Germline V CDR1 and CDR2: MNHNS, SASEGT. CDR3 bases: TGTGCCAGCAGTCCTATAGCGGGAAGCTCCTACGAGCAGTACTTC. It specifies CASSPIAGSSYEQYF.